This TCR beta chain was sequenced for a study of Ad26.COV2.S vaccination and SARS-CoV-2 variants. Of note for this clone: Its antigen is not known.

Per the germline V gene, CDR1 is MDHEN and CDR2 is SYDVKM. Trimming stripped 5 bases from V and 6 bases from J, with 13 bases between. The CDR3 contains 14 residues. The study, taken as a whole, reports: Greater spike-specific TCR breadth was seen in vaccine recipients than in placebo recipients. Marked by substantial breadth, spike-specific CD8+ and CD4+ T cell responses were reportedly seen after vaccination. Vaccine and placebo groups showed comparable non-spike TCR breadth.

Treatment meaning: 19 received Ad26.COV2.S at low or high dose, single or two shots; five or six received placebo; per-sample allocation not given. Collection of the samples took place on day 63 after the first injection of vaccine or placebo. An adult donor aged 18-55 years was enrolled in Boston. Here immunoSEQ multiplex PCR was the method, and the copy in TCRdb shows in-frame clones only, minus some. The table includes 250,000 to 300,000 clones, about 87% detected once. The sequences come from peripheral blood, collected in a trial of Ad26.COV2.S vaccine versus placebo. The receptor's source is a person aged 18-65 years who received the Ad26.COV2.S COVID-19 vaccine or a placebo. This chain joins TRBV28 and TRBJ2-2, with no clear D. CDR3 in DNA: TGTGCCAGCAGTCCATTCAATGGGGCCGGGGAGCTGTTTTTT. Protein: CASSPFNGAGELFF. Combining the CDR3 with reference TRBV28 and TRBJ2-2 gives the whole variable domain DVKVTQSSRYLVKRTGEKVFLECVQDMDHENMFWYRQDPGLGLRLIYFSYDVKMKEKGDIPEGYSVSREKKERFSLILESASTNQTSMYLCASSPFNGAGELFFGEGSRLTVL.